This TCR beta chain came from a study of T-cell reconstitution after alpha-beta-depleted transplantation in children. Study-wide results and caveats: T cells produced anew were the main source of T-cell counts and diversity one year after transplant. Reportedly, roughly two months post-transplant, alpha-beta T cells arose from several hundred expanded graft clones.

Using unique molecular identifiers, the investigators prepared the TCRbeta library. TCRdb passed the PCR reads through MiXCR, listing each CDR3 protein once. Among around 300,000 distinct CDR3 sequences, about a quarter were seen once, and the ten largest hold approximately 11%. A remark on this clonotype: Its antigen remains unidentified.

Trimming took off 4 bases at V and 4 bases at J, with 11 bases between the two ends. Per the germline V gene, CDR1 is SQVTM and CDR2 is ANQGSEA. CDR3 length equals 13 residues. The specimen was PBMCs, mostly from graft donor cells, collected 180 days after TCRalphabeta/CD19-depleted stem cell transplant. The TCR comes from a male patient younger than 18 who had a stem cell transplant for acute lymphoblastic leukemia, so the T cells may come from the graft donor. This chain connects TRBV29-1 to TRBJ2-1; D is perhaps TRBD2 (5 bases). The CDR3 DNA sequence: TGCAGCGTTGTATCAGCGGTATACAATGAGCAGTTCTTC. It is translated as CSVVSAVYNEQFF.